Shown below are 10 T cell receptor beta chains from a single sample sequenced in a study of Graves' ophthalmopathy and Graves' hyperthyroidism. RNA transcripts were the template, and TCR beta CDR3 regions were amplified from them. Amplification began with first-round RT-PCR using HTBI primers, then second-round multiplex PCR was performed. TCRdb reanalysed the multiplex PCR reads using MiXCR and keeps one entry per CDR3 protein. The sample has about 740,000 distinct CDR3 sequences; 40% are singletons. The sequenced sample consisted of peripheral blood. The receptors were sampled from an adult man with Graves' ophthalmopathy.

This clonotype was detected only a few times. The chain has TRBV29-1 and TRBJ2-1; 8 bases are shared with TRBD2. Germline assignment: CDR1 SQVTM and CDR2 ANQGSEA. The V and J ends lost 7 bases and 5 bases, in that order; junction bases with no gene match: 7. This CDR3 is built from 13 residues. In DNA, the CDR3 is TGCAGCGCCGGACTAGCAGCCGACAATGAGCAGTTCTTC. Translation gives CSAGLAADNEQFF.

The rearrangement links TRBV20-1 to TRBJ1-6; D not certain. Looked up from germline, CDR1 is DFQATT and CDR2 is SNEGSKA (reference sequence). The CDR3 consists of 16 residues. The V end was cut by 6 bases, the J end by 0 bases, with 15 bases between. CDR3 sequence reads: CSAKGVGSSYNSPLHF. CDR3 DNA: TGCAGTGCAAAAGGCGTGGGAAGCTCCTATAATTCACCCCTCCACTTT.

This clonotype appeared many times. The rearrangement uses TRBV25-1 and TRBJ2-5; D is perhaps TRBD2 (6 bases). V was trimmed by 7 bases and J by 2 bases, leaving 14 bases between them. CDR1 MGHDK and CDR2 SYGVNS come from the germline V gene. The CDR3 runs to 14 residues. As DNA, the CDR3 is TGTGCCAGCATCGAAAGGGGACTGCAAGAGACCCAGTACTTC. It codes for CASIERGLQETQYF.

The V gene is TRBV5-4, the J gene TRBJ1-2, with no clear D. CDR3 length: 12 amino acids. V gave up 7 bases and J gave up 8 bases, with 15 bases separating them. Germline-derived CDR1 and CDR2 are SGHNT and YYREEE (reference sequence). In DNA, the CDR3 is TGTGCCAGCGGAGCCGGGTCCTCGGGCTACACCTTC. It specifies CASGAGSSGYTF.

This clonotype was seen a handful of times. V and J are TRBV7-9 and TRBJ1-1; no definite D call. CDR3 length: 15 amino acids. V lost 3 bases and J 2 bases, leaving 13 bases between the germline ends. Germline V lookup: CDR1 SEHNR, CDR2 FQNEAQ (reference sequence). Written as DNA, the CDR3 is TGTGCCAGCAGCTTGGCGGGCCAAGGAAACACTGAAGCTTTCTTT. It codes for CASSLAGQGNTEAFF.

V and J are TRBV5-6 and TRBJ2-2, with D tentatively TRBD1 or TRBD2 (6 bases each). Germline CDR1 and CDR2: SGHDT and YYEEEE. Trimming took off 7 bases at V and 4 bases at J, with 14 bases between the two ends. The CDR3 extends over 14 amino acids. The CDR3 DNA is TGTGCCAGCGGGGGGCGACCGGGCACCGGGGAGCTGTTTTTT. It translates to CASGGRPGTGELFF.

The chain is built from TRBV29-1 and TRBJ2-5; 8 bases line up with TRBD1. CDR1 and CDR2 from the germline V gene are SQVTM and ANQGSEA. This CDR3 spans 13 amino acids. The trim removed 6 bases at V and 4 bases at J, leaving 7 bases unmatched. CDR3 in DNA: TGCAGCGTGGCGGCAGGGGGCACAGAGACCCAGTACTTC. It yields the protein CSVAAGGTETQYF.

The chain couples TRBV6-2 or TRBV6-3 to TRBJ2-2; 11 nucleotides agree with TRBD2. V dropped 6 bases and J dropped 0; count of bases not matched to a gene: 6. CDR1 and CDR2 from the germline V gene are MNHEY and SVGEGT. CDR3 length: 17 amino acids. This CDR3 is CASSRGTSGTNTGELFF. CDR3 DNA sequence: TGTGCCAGCAGCCGAGGGACTAGCGGCACGAACACCGGGGAGCTGTTTTTT.

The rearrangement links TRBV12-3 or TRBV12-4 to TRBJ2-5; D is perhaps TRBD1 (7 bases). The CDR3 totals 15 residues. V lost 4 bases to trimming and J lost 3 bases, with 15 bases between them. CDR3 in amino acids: CASSWGDRVKETQYF. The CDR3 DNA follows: TGTGCCAGCAGTTGGGGGGACAGAGTAAAAGAGACCCAGTACTTC.

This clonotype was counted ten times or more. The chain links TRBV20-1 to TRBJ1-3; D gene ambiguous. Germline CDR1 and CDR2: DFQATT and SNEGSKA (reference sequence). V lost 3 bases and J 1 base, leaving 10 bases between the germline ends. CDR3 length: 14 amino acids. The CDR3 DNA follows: TGCAGTGCTAGGAGCGTGCGATCTGGAAACACCATATATTTT. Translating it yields CSARSVRSGNTIYF.